This T cell receptor (beta chain) was retrieved from a study of blood T cell repertoires in COVID-19. In the authors' workflow: Estimates of nucleated cell counts were drawn from the amplification of reference gene primers. Repertoires were generated with immunoSEQ multiplex PCR, while TCRdb's copy carries only in-frame clones and drops some. V, J and clone size are taken as reported in that table, and D and trimming were inferred from the DNA itself. The sample consists of about 190,000 clones, approximately 80% of them appearing once. V gave up 2 bases and J gave up 7 bases; unmatched junction bases: 12. From germline, CDR1 is SGHTA and CDR2 FQGNSA. CDR3 length equals 19 residues.

This receptor was obtained from a woman aged 45-59 years with acute or convalescent COVID-19. The gene calls are TRBV7-2 and TRBJ1-6, with 12 bases that match TRBD1. What was sequenced was peripheral blood. CDR3 DNA sequence: TGTGCCAGCAGCTTAAAGGGGACAGGGGGCCTTGGACTCAATTCACCCCTCCACTTT. As protein: CASSLKGTGGLGLNSPLHF.